A selection of T cell receptor beta chains follows, all from one sample in a study of identifying expanded T cells in peripheral blood. The repertoire was sequenced with immunoSEQ multiplex PCR; TCRdb's copy has only in-frame clones and lacks some. In the table there are 100,000 to 150,000 clones, about 86% of which are singletons. The source material was blood. The source is a person aged 18 to 69 in good health. CDR3s include the opening cysteine and the closing phenylalanine or tryptophan. Each record gives: clone size, D gene, J gene, V gene, CDR3 DNA, CDR3 protein. The D gene is left open where the match is weak. The listing skips clone size in some rows; elsewhere it reads once, few, many or a size class.

NA NA TRBJ1-4 TRBV9 TGTGCCAGCAGCGCAAACTCTCAGGCCACTAATGAAAAACTGTTTTTT CASSANSQATNEKLFF
NA NA TRBJ2-1 TRBV7-3 TGTGCCAGCACCCTCATCAATGAGCAGTTCTTC CASTLINEQFF
NA NA TRBJ1-2 TRBV10-3 TGTGCCATTACAGATCGGGGGGAGCGAAACTATGGCTACACCTTC CAITDRGERNYGYTF
NA NA TRBJ2-3 TRBV7-9 TGTGCCAGCACCCTAGGGGGGCGCGATACGCAGTATTTT CASTLGGRDTQYF
NA NA TRBJ2-2 TRBV11-2 TGTGCCAGCAGCTTAGACCGGACGGCGAACACCGGGGAGCTGTTTTTT CASSLDRTANTGELFF
NA NA TRBJ2-7 TRBV10-3 TGTGCCATCAGTGAGTCCGGGGGCCAGTACTTC CAISESGGQYF
NA NA TRBJ2-2 TRBV9 TGTGCCAGCAGCTCTCGAACGAACACCGGGGAGCTGTTTTTT CASSSRTNTGELFF
medium-sized NA TRBJ2-7 TRBV7-8 TGTGCCAGCGAGGACTCGGAGGGATCCTACGAGCAGTACTTC CASEDSEGSYEQYF
NA NA TRBJ1-2 TRBV20-1 TGCAGTAGAGGAGGAGATACCGGCTACACCTTC CSRGGDTGYTF
NA TRBD1 TRBJ2-7 TRBV2 TGTGCCAGCAGCCGACAGGGGGACTACGAGCAGTACTTC CASSRQGDYEQYF
NA TRBD1 TRBJ2-2 TRBV11-1 TGTGCCAGCAGCCCAGGACAGGGCCCCTACGGGGAGCTGTTTTTT CASSPGQGPYGELFF
NA NA TRBJ1-4 TRBV5-1 TGCGCCAGCAGCCCTAGTCACTCCTCCCTAGAAAAACTGTTTTTT CASSPSHSSLEKLFF
NA TRBD2 TRBJ2-3 TRBV9 TGTGCCAGCAGCGTAGGTAGCGGGAGTGCAGATACGCAGTATTTT CASSVGSGSADTQYF
NA NA TRBJ1-4 TRBV5-5 TGTGCCAGCGGTAACAGGGAGTGGAGCGAAAAACTGTTTTTT CASGNREWSEKLFF
once NA TRBJ2-5 TRBV19 TGTGCCAGCGGGCAGGGGGGACAAGAGACCCAGTACTTC CASGQGGQETQYF
NA NA TRBJ1-4 TRBV2 TGTGCCAGCAGAGACACCTCGGGGACTAATGAAAAACTGTTTTTT CASRDTSGTNEKLFF
NA NA TRBJ1-5 TRBV27 TGTGCCAGTTCAGGTTACGATAGCAATCAGCCCCAGCATTTT CASSGYDSNQPQHF
once NA TRBJ2-7 TRBV5-4 TGTGCCAGCAGCATCGGACGGGGCTTCTCCTACGAGCAGTACTTC CASSIGRGFSYEQYF
NA TRBD1 TRBJ2-7 TRBV30 TGTGCCTGGAGGAGGGTGGACAGGATTTGCTACGAGCAGTACTTC CAWRRVDRICYEQYF
once NA TRBJ1-1 TRBV13 TGTGCCAGCAGCTTACCGGGGTCTATGAACACTGAAGCTTTCTTT CASSLPGSMNTEAFF
once TRBD2 TRBJ2-7 TRBV2 TGTGCCAGCAGTGAACCCAGCGGGGTTTCCGGGCAGTACTTC CASSEPSGVSGQYF
NA TRBD1 TRBJ2-1 TRBV9 TGTGCCAGCAGCGTAGGGTTGGGACAGGGGTTGAATGAGCAGTTCTTC CASSVGLGQGLNEQFF
once TRBD1 TRBJ2-5 TRBV29-1 TGCAGCGCCGACAGGGGGGGGGAGACCCAGTACTTC CSADRGGETQYF
NA TRBD2 TRBJ2-7 TRBV10-3 TGTGCCATCAGTGAGTCGAGGTCTGGGACTAGCGGCGACGAGCAGTACTTC CAISESRSGTSGDEQYF
NA TRBD2 TRBJ2-7 TRBV5-6 TGTGCCAGCAGCTTGGTCGGGGGGGGCTCCCTCGATCACGAGCAGTACTTC CASSLVGGGSLDHEQYF
NA TRBD2 TRBJ2-1 TRBV7-2 TGTGCCAGCAGCTTACGGTCGGGTGGGGGAGGGAATGAGCAGTTCTTC CASSLRSGGGGNEQFF
NA NA TRBJ1-4 TRBV28 TGTGCCAGCCTTTATGACCGGGGGCAGGCAACTAATGAAAAACTGTTTTTT CASLYDRGQATNEKLFF
NA NA TRBJ2-5 TRBV19 TGTGCCAGTAGTACCCAGGCAGGGTTGGAGACCCAGTACTTC CASSTQAGLETQYF
NA NA TRBJ2-7 TRBV28 TGTGCCAGCAGAGATAAAGGGGGCTCCTACGAGCAGTACTTC CASRDKGGSYEQYF
NA NA TRBJ1-5 TRBV19 TGTGCCAGTACCAGGACGGGCTATAGCAATCAGCCCCAGCATTTT CASTRTGYSNQPQHF
NA NA TRBJ2-5 TRBV18 TGTGCCAGCTCACTCTCACAACAATCAGAGACCCAGTACTTC CASSLSQQSETQYF
NA TRBD1 TRBJ1-1 TRBV2 TGTGCCAGCACCCCGAGCAGGGGGCGAAGGAATGGTGACACTGAAGCTTTCTTT CASTPSRGRRNGDTEAFF
NA NA TRBJ2-7 TRBV5-1 TGCGCCAGCAGCTTGGAACCCAGGGGCGGGAACGAGCAGTACTTC CASSLEPRGGNEQYF
NA NA TRBJ1-5 TRBV10-3 TGTGCCATCAGTCAGGACTCTCGGCCCCAGCATTTT CAISQDSRPQHF
NA NA TRBJ2-1 TRBV2 TGTGCCAGCAGTGAGACCGAGTACAATGAGCAGTTCTTC CASSETEYNEQFF
NA NA TRBJ2-2 TRBV7-9 TGTGCCAGCAGCTTTGGTGGGGGCCAGGAGCTGTTTTTT CASSFGGGQELFF
NA TRBD1 TRBJ1-4 TRBV5-1 TGCGCCAGCACCAGGGGGGCAACTAATGAAAAACTGTTTTTT CASTRGATNEKLFF
NA TRBD1 TRBJ2-1 TRBV5-8 TGTGCCAGCAGCCCACCCTGGACAGGAGAGGGTGAGCAGTTCTTC CASSPPWTGEGEQFF
NA NA TRBJ2-1 TRBV1 TGCACCAGCAGCCAAGAAACTAGCGGGGGCTCCTACAATGAGCAGTTCTTC CTSSQETSGGSYNEQFF
NA TRBD2 TRBJ2-5 TRBV19 TGTGCCTGCAGACAGACTAGCGGGAGGGTCCGAGAGACCCAGTACTTC CACRQTSGRVRETQYF
few NA TRBJ1-2 TRBV10-3 TGTGCCATCAGTGAGTCGCAGGGGCCTAACTATGGCTACACCTTC CAISESQGPNYGYTF
few NA TRBJ2-2 TRBV5-4 TGTGCCAGCAGCCAAGGGGGACAATCGAACACCGGGGAGCTGTTTTTT CASSQGGQSNTGELFF
NA TRBD1 TRBJ1-1 TRBV19 TGTGCCAGTAAATATCAGGGGGACACTGGGACTGAAGCTTTCTTT CASKYQGDTGTEAFF